This TCR beta chain was retrieved from a study of shared clonotypes between healthy human individuals. Generated by immunoSEQ multiplex PCR, the TCRdb table keeps only in-frame clones and is missing some. The sample lists some 2.1 million clones, 93% occurring once. Losses at the gene ends were 8 bases for V and 0 bases for J; bases not matched to a gene: 7. Germline assignment: CDR1 WSHSY and CDR2 SAAADI. The CDR3 is made up of 17 amino acids. Naivety among CD8 cells was defined by CD45RO negativity and positive CCR7 selection, thereby excluding terminally differentiated effector memory CD45RA+ cells.

Sequencing used naive CD8+ T cells from PBMCs. This sequence originates from a man between 18 and 29 years old in good health. Some clones in this sample may be carry-over from other donors' samples. The chain uses TRBV10-2 and TRBJ2-1; 13 positions agree with TRBD2. The CDR3 DNA reads TGCGCCAGCTACGGACTAGCGGGAGTCCTCTCCTACAATGAGCAGTTCTTC. Translating it yields CASYGLAGVLSYNEQFF.